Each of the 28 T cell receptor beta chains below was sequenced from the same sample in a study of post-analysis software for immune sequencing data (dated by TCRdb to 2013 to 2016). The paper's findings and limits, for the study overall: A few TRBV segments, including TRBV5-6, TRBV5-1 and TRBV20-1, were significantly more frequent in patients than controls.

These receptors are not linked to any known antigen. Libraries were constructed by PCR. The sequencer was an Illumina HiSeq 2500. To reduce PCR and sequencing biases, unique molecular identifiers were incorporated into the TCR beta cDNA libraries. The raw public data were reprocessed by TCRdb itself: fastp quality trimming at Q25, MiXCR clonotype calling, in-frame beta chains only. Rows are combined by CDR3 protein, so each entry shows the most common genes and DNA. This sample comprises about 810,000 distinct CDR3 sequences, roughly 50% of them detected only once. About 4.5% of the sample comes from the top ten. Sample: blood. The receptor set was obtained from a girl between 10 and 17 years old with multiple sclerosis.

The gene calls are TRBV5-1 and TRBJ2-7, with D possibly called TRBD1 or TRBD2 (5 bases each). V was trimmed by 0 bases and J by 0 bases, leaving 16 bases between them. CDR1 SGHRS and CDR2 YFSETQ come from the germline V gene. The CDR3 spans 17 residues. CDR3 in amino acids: CASSLAPGALTSYEQYF. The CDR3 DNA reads TGCGCCAGCAGCTTGGCCCCCGGGGCCCTCACCTCCTACGAGCAGTACTTC.

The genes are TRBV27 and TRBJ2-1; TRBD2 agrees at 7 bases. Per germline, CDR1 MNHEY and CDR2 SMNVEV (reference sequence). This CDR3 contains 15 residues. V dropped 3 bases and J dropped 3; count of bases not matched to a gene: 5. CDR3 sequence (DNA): TGTGCCAGCAGTTTTGGTTCTAGCGGCTACAATGAGCAGTTCTTC. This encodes CASSFGSSGYNEQFF.

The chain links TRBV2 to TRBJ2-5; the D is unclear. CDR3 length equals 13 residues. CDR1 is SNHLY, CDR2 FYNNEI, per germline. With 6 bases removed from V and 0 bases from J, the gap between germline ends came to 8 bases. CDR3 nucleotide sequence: TGTGCCAGCAGATCTACACACCAAGAGACCCAGTACTTC. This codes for CASRSTHQETQYF.

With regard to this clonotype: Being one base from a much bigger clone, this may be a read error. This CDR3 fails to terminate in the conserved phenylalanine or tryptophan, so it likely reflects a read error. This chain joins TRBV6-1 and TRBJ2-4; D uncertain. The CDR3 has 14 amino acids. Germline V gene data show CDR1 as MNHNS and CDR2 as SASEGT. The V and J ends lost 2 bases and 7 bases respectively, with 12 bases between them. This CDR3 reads CASSEKIETNIQYY. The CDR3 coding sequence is TGTGCCAGCAGTGAAAAAATTGAGACGAACATTCAGTACTAC.

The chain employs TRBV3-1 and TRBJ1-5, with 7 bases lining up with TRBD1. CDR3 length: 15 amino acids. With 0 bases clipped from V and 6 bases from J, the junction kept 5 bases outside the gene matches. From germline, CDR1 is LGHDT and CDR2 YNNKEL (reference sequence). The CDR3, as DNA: TGTGCCAGCAGCCAAGACAGGGGGGAACCTCAGCCCCAGCATTTT. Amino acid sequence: CASSQDRGEPQPQHF. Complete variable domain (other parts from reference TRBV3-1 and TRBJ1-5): DTAVSQTPKYLVTQMGNDKSIKCEQNLGHDTMYWYKQDSKKFLKIMFSYNNKELIINETVPNRFSPKSPDKAHLNLHINSLELGDSAVYFCASSQDRGEPQPQHFGDGTRLSIL.

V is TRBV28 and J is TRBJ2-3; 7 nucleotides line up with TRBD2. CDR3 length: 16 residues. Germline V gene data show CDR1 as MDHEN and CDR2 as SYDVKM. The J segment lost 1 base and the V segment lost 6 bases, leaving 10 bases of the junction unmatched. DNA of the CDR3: TGTGCCAGCAGGCGGGGCGGGAGATTCGGCACAGATACGCAGTATTTT. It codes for CASRRGGRFGTDTQYF.

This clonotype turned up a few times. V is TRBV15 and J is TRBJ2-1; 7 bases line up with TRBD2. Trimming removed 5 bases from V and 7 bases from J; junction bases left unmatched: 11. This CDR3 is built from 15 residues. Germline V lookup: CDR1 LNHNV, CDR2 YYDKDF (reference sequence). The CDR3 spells CATSAPAASGNEQFF. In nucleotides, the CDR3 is TGTGCCACCAGCGCCCCCGCAGCTAGCGGAAATGAGCAGTTCTTC.

For the CDR3, the DNA is TGTGCCACCAGTGGAACAGGGGGCGGGATTGAGAATGAGCAGTTCTTC. Translated, it gives CATSGTGGGIENEQFF. The genes are TRBV24-1 and TRBJ2-1; 9 nucleotides line up with TRBD1. The CDR3 sequence is 16 residues long. V was clipped by 5 bases and J by 7 bases; unmatched bases: 11. Germline loops: CDR1 KGHDR, CDR2 SFDVKD.

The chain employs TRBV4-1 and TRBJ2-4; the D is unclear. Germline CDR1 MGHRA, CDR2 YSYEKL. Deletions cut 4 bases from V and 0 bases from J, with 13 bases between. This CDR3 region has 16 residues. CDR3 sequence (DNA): TGCGCCAGCAGCCGACCCAGCCCGGGAGCCAAAAACATTCAGTACTTC. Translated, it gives CASSRPSPGAKNIQYF.

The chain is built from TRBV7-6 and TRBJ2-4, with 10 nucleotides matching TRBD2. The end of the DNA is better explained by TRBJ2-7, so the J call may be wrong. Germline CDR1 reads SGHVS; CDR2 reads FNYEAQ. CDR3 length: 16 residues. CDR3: CASSLGFSSGGSEQYF. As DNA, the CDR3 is TGTGCCAGCAGCTTAGGATTCTCTAGCGGGGGATCCGAGCAGTACTTC.

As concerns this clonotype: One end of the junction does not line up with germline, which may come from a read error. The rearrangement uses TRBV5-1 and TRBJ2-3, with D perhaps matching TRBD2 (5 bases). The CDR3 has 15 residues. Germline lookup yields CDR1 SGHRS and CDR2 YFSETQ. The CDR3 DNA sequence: TGCGCCAGCATCCTCACAGTGGGGAGCATAGATACGCAGTATTTT. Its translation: CASILTVGSIDTQYF.

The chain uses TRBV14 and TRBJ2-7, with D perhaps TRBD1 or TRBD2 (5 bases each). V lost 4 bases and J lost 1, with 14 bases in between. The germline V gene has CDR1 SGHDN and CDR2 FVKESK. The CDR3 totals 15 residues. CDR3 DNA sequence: TGTGCCAGCAGCCGCCTTCGGGACGGATCCTACGAGCAGTACTTC. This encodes CASSRLRDGSYEQYF.

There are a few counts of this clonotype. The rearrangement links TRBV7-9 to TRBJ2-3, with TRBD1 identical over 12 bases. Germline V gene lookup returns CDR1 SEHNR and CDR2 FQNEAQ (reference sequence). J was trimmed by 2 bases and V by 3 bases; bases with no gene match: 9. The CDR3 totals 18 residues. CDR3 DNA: TGTGCCAGCAGCTTCGGGACAGGGGGCGTTCTGGTCACAGATACGCAGTATTTT. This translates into CASSFGTGGVLVTDTQYF.

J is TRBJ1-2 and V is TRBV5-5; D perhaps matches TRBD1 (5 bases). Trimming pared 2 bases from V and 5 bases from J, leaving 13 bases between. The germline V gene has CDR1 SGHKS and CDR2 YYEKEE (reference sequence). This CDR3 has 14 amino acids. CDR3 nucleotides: TGTGCCAGCAGCTTCCTCTGGGGGACGTATGGCTACACCTTC. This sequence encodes CASSFLWGTYGYTF. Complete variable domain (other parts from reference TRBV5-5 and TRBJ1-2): DAGVTQSPTHLIKTRGQQVTLRCSPISGHKSVSWYQQVLGQGPQFIFQYYEKEERGRGNFPDRFSARQFPNYSSELNVNALLLGDSALYLCASSFLWGTYGYTFGSGTRLTVV.

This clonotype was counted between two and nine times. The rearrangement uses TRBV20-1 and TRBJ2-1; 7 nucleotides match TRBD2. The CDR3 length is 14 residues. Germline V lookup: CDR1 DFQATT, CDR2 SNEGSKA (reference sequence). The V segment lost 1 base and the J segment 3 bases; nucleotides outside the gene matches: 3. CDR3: CSARGRDYYNEQFF. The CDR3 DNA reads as TGCAGTGCTAGAGGCCGGGACTACTACAATGAGCAGTTCTTC.

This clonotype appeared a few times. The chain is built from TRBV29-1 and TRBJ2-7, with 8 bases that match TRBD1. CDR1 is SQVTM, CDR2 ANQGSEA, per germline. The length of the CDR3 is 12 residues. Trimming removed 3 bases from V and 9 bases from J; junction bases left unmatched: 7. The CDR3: CSVDQGAFGQYF. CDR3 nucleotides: TGCAGCGTTGATCAGGGGGCCTTTGGGCAGTACTTC.

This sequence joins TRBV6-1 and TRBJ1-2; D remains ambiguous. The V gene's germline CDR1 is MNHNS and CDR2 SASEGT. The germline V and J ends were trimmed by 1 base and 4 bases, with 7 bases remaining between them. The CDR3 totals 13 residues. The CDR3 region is CASSEVLGYGYTF. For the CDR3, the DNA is TGTGCCAGCAGTGAAGTTCTCGGCTATGGCTACACCTTC.

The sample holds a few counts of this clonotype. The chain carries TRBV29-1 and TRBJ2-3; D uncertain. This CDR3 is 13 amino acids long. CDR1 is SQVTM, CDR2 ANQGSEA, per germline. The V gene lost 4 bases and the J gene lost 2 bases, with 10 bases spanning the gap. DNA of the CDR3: TGCAGCGTTGTGGGTAGGCTCACAGATACGCAGTATTTT. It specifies CSVVGRLTDTQYF.

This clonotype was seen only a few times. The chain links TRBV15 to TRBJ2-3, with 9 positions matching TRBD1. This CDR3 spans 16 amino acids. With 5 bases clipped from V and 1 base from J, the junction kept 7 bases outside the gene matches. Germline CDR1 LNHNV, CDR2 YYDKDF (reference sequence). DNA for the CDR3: TGTGCCACCAGCTCGACCACAGGGGGCCGCACAGATACGCAGTATTTT. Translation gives CATSSTTGGRTDTQYF.

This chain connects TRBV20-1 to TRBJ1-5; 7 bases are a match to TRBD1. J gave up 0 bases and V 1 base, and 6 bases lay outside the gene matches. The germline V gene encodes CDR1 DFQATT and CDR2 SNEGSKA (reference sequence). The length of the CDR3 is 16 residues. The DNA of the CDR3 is TGCAGTGCTAGAGTCGCCGGGACAGATAGCAATCAGCCCCAGCATTTT. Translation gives CSARVAGTDSNQPQHF.

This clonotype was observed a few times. The CDR3 loop reads CASSLSRVTGGDIQYF. DNA of the CDR3: TGTGCCAGCAGTTTAAGCCGGGTAACGGGAGGGGACATTCAGTACTTC. This chain uses TRBV27 with TRBJ2-4, with 8 bases identical to TRBD2. Per germline, CDR1 MNHEY and CDR2 SMNVEV (reference sequence). Losses at the gene ends were 2 bases for V and 8 bases for J; bases not matched to a gene: 11. This CDR3 spans 16 amino acids.

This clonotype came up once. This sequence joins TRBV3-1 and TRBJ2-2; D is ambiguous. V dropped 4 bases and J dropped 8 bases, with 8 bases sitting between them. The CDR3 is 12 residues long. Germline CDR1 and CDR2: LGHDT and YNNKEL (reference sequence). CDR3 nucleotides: TGTGCCAGCAGCCGCAGCAGGGGGGAGCTGTTTTTT. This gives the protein CASSRSRGELFF.

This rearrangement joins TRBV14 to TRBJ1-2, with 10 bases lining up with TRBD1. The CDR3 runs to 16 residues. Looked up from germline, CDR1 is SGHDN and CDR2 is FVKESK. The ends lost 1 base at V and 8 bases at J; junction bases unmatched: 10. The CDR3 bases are TGTGCCAGCAGCCAAGGGGTGCGACAGGGGGCCTGGGGCTACACCTTC. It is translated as CASSQGVRQGAWGYTF.

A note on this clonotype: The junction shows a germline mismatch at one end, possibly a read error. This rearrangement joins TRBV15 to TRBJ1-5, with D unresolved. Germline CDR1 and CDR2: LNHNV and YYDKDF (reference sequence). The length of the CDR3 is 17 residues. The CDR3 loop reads CATSRVTGPQRNQPRHF. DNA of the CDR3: TGTGCCACCAGCAGAGTTACCGGGCCCCAGCGCAATCAGCCCCGGCATTTT. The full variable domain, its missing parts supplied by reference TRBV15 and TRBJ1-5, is DAMVIQNPRYQVTQFGKPVTLSCSQTLNHNVMYWYQQKSSQAPKLLFHYYDKDFNNEADTPDNFQSRRPNTSFCFLDIRSPGLGDTAMYLCATSRVTGPQRNQPRHFGDGTRLSIL.

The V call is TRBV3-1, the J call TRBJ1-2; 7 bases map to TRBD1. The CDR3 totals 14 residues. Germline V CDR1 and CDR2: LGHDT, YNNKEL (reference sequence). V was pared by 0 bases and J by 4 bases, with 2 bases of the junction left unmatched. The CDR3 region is CASSQEGGTYGYTF. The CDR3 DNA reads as TGTGCCAGCAGCCAAGAAGGGGGCACCTATGGCTACACCTTC.

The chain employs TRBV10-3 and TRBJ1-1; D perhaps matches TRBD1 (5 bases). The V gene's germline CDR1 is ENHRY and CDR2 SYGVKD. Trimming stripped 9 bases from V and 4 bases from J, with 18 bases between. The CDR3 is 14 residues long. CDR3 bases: TGTGCCATGAAAGGGGCCTTCAAGAGCACTGAAGCTTTCTTT. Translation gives CAMKGAFKSTEAFF.

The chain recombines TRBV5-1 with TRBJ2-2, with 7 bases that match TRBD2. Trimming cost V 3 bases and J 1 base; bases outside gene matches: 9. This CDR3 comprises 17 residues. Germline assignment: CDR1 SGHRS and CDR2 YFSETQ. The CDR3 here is CASSSYGASGNTGELFF. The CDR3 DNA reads TGCGCCAGCAGCTCGTACGGGGCTAGCGGGAACACCGGGGAGCTGTTTTTT.

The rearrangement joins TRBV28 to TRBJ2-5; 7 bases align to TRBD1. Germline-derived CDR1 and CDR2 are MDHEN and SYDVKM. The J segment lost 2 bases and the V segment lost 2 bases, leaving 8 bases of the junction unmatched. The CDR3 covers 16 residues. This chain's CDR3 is CASSLIPGQVQETQYF. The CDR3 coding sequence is TGTGCCAGCAGTTTAATACCTGGACAGGTTCAAGAGACCCAGTACTTC.